This entry describes one T cell receptor (beta chain). Its antigen specificity is not known. Base qualities are not provided; no much larger clone lies one nucleotide away. The data derive from a study of T cell responses to AZD1222 COVID-19 vaccine (dated by TCRdb to 2020 to 2023). The study in broad terms: AZD1222 recipients whose second dose came at about 4 weeks and those whose second dose came at about 12 weeks were combined into one group, since spike-specific TCR depth and breadth did not differ between the two schedules. A total of 230 to 250 trial participants underwent TCR sequencing, of whom approximately 200 had received two doses of AZD1222 and around 26 had received two doses of the MenACWY control vaccine. Trial participants were enrolled into age subgroups of 18-55, 56-69 and 70-plus years, which contained roughly 150, 30 and 60 TCR-sequenced participants, respectively. Results and caveats for the whole study, not just this receptor: The vaccine-associated CD4 TCRs covered the entire spike protein, and the dominant responses fell in regions 160-218 and 743-854. In the small 56-69-year group, the increase in depth fell short of significance, most likely because of low power. Reportedly, almost half of the unique spike-specific TCRs recognized epitopes lying outside the regions that are mutated in the B.1.351 and B.1.1.7 variants. Most participants were white British and females outnumbered males, and the authors suggested that clonal diversity may have been underestimated. No day 14 peak-response samples were available, so repertoires were characterized only after the peak T cell response. After two AZD1222 doses, both the breadth and the depth of spike-specific TCRs were significantly higher than at day 0 and than in MenACWY recipients. Only a handful of AZD1222 recipients were SARS-CoV-2 seropositive at baseline, limiting conclusions about previously exposed vaccinees.

The junction carries 9 bases between V and J, which are trimmed by 3 bases and 1 base respectively. Reading from cysteine to phenylalanine, the CDR3 counts 15 amino acids. The retained sequence is limited to the CDR3, 45 bases, with the frame set at the first base. For CDR1 and CDR2, the germline V gene (reference sequence) lists MNHEY and SMNVEV. The CDR3 regions of human TCRbeta chains were subjected to immunosequencing. The study's processing was this. TCRs in the repertoires were compared against a reference library of SARS-CoV-2-specific TCRs that had been generated with the MIRA antigen-specificity platform. Breadth meant the fraction of unique TCRs that were SARS-CoV-2-associated, whereas depth meant the fraction of total T cells that were SARS-CoV-2-associated. Each spike-specific TCR was assigned to its reactive spike region and to a CD4 or CD8 class using the MIRA data. Log10-transformed breadth and depth values were compared by one-way ANOVA with Sidak's multiple comparisons tests. The clones in this table, taken by TCRdb from immuneACCESS, are in-frame only. Not every clone is retained; where verified, under half of the shortfall comes from an unresolved V gene, and the cause of the rest is unknown. That table gives V, J and clone size, and the DNA gave D and trimming. The sample has 150,000 to 200,000 clones on record, 80% to 90% of them singletons. The ten largest account for 6.5% to 7% of the sample.

Taken with the paper, the label for time point translates to: baseline before first vaccination. Vaccinee samples were obtained from the UK trials COV001 and COV002, which included a single-blind randomized controlled phase 2/3 trial of AZD1222 (ChAdOx1 nCoV-19) in healthy adults. Trial participant PBMC samples were collected at day 0 and day 28 after the second dose for TCRbeta chain sequencing. The receptor was derived from an adult in good health. The sequenced sample was peripheral blood, obtained on day 0 of AZD1222 vaccination. The receptor chain draws on TRBV27 and TRBJ2-2, with TRBD2 perhaps the D gene, on 5 matching bases. The CDR3 reads CASSLRRLNTGELFF. The sequenced DNA: TGTGCCAGCAGTTTGCGGAGGCTGAACACCGGGGAGCTGTTTTTT.